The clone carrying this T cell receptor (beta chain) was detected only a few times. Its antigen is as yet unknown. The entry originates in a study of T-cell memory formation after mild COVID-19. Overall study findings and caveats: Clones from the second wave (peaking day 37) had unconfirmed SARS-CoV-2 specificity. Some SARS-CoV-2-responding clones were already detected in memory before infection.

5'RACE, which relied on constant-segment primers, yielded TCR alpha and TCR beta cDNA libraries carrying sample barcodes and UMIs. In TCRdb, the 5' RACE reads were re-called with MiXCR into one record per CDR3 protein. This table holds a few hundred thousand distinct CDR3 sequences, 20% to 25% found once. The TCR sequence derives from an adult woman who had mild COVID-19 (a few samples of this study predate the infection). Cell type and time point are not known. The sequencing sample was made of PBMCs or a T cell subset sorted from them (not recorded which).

Here the CDR3 reads CASSFRGYEKLFF. CDR3 bases: TGTGCCAGCAGTTTCAGAGGGTATGAAAAACTGTTTTTT. The rearrangement uses TRBV12-3 or TRBV12-4 and TRBJ1-4; D unresolved. CDR3 size: 13 residues. V was pared by 3 bases and J by 6 bases, with 8 bases between.